This TCR beta chain was documented in a study of cytomegalovirus exposure and HLA in healthy donors. Findings and caveats of the study: In an earlier analysis, in some 540 donors, most V segments appeared productive either ~87% or ~30% of the time.

PCR primers comprised 60 Vbeta and 13 Jbeta primers. Sequencing used immunoSEQ multiplex PCR; TCRdb keeps in-frame clones, though not all of them. The sample includes 110,000 to 150,000 clones, about 70% of them seen just once. The donors gave bone marrow, and they were healthy. As for this clone: The target antigen is unknown.

The ends were cut back, 4 bases at V and 4 bases at J, with 13 bases in the middle. The CDR3 has 13 residues. Germline V gene lookup returns CDR1 GTSNPN and CDR2 SVGIG (reference sequence). The origin of this receptor is a woman between 40 and 50 years old in good health and CMV-seronegative. V gene TRBV30 combines with J gene TRBJ1-2; D is possibly TRBD1 (6 bases). Sequenced: PBMCs. The CDR3: CAWKDRRLYGYTF. As DNA, the CDR3 is TGTGCCTGGAAAGACAGGCGGCTCTATGGCTACACCTTC.